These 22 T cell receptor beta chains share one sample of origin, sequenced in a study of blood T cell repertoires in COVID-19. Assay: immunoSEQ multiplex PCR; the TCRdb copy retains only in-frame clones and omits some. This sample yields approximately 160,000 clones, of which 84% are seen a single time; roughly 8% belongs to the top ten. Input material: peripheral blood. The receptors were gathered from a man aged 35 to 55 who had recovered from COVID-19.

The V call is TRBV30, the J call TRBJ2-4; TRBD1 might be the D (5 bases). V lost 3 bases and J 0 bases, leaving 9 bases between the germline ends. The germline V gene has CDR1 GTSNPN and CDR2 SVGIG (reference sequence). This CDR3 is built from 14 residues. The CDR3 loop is CAWSVGVAKNIQYF. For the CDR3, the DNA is TGTGCCTGGAGCGTAGGGGTAGCCAAAAACATTCAGTACTTC.

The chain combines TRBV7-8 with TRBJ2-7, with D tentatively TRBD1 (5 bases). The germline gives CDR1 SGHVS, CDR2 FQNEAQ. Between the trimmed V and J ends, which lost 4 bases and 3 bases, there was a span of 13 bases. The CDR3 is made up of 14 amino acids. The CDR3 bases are TGTGCCAGCAGCTCCCAGGGCGGCATCTACGAGCAGTACTTC. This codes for CASSSQGGIYEQYF.

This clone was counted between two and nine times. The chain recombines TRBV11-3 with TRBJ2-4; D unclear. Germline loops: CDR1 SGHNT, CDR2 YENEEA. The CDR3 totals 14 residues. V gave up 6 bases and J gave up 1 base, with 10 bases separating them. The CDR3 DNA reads TGTGCCAGCAGTCCAGTATCGGCCAAAAACATTCAGTACTTC. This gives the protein CASSPVSAKNIQYF.

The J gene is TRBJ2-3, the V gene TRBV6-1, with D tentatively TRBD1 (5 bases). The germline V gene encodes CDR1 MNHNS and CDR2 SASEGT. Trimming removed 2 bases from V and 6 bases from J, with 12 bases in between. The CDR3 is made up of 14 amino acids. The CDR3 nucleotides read TGTGCCAGCAGTGAACAGGGTCGAGGCGATACGCAGTATTTT. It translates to CASSEQGRGDTQYF.

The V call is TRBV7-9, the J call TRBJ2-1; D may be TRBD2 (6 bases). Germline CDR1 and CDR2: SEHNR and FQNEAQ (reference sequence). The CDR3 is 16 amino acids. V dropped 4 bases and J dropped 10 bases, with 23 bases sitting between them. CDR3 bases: TGTGCCAGCAGCTCCCCGGGGGACGGGGGAGGAAGGGAGCAGTTCTTC. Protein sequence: CASSSPGDGGGREQFF.

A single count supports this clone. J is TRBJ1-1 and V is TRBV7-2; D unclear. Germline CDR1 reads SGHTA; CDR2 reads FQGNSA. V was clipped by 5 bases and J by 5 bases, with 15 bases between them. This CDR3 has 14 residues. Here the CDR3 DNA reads TGTGCCAGCAGCGTTACAGTGGTTTGGACTGAAGCTTTCTTT. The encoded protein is CASSVTVVWTEAFF.

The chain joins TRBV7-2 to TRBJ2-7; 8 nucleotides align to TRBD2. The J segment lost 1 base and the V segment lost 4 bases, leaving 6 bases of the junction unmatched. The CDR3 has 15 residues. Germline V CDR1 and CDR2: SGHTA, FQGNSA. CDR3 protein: CASSSQGTSSYEQYF. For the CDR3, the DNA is TGTGCCAGCAGCTCCCAAGGGACTAGTTCCTACGAGCAGTACTTC.

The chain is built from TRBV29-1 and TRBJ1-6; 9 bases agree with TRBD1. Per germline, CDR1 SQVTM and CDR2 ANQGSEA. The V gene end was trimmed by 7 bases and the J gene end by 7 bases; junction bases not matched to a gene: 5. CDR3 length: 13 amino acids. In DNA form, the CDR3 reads TGCAGCGCCCGACAGGGGGACAATTCACCCCTCCACTTT. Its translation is CSARQGDNSPLHF.

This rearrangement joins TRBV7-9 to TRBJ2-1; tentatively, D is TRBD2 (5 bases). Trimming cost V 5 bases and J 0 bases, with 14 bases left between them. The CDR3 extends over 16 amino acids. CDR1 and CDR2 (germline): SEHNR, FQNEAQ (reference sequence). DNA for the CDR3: TGTGCCAGCAGCAAGGGAGATTTCGGCTCCTACAATGAGCAGTTCTTC. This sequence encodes CASSKGDFGSYNEQFF. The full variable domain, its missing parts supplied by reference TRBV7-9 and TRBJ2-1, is DTGVSQNPRHKITKRGQNVTFRCDPISEHNRLYWYRQTLGQGPEFLTYFQNEAQLEKSRLLSDRFSAERPKGSFSTLEIQRTEQGDSAMYLCASSKGDFGSYNEQFFGPGTRLTVL.

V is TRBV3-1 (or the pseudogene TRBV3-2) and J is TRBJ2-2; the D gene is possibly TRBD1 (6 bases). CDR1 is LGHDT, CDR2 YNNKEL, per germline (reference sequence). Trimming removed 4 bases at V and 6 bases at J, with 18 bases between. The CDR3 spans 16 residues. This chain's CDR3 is CASSLRTGSGAGELFF. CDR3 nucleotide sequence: TGTGCCAGCAGCCTAAGAACAGGGAGTGGGGCCGGGGAGCTGTTTTTT.

CDR3 loop: CASSARQYTGELFF. CDR3 bases: TGTGCCAGCAGTGCCCGACAGTACACCGGGGAGCTGTTTTTT. The V gene is TRBV2, the J gene TRBJ2-2, with D possibly TRBD1 on 5 matching bases. Deletions cut 4 bases from V and 3 bases from J, with 9 bases between. The CDR3 has 14 residues. Germline-derived CDR1 and CDR2 are SNHLY and FYNNEI. Complete variable domain (other parts from reference TRBV2 and TRBJ2-2): EPEVTQTPSHQVTQMGQEVILRCVPISNHLYFYWYRQILGQKVEFLVSFYNNEISEKSEIFDDQFSVERPDGSNFTLKIRSTKLEDSAMYFCASSARQYTGELFFGEGSRLTVL.

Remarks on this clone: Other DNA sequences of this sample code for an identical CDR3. CDR3 bases: TGTGCCAGCAGTTACCCAGGTGGCAGCAATCAGCCCCAGCATTTT. As protein: CASSYPGGSNQPQHF. V usage is TRBV6-2 or TRBV6-3 and J usage is TRBJ1-5; the D is unclear. Between the trimmed V and J ends, which lost 2 bases and 1 base, there was a span of 9 bases. Germline CDR1 and CDR2: MNHEY and SVGEGT. The CDR3 has 15 amino acids.

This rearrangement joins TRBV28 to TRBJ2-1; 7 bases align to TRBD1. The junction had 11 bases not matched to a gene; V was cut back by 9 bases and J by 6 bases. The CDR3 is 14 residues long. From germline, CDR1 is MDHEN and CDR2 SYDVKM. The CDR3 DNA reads TGTGCCAGTGACAGGGAAACCCGGGGCAATGAGCAGTTCTTC. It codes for CASDRETRGNEQFF.

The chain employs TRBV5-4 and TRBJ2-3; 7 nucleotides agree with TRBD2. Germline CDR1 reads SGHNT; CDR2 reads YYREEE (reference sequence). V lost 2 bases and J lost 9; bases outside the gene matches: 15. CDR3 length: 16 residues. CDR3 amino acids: CASSFGGPTSVATQYF. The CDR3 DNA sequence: TGTGCCAGCAGCTTTGGGGGACCTACTAGCGTCGCAACGCAGTATTTT.

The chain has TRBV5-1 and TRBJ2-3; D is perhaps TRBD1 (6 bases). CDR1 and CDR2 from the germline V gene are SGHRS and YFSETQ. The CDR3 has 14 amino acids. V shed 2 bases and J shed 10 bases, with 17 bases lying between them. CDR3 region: CASSLTHTGSPQYF. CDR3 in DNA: TGCGCCAGCAGCTTAACGCATACAGGGTCGCCGCAGTATTTT.

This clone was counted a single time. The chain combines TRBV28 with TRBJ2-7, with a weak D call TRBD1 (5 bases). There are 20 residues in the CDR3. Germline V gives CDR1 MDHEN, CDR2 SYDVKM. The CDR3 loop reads CASSLWVGLELLRQTGASDV. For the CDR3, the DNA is TGTGCCAGCAGTTTATGGGTTGGTCTCGAATTATTGCGACAGACCGGCGCGTCGGATGTC.

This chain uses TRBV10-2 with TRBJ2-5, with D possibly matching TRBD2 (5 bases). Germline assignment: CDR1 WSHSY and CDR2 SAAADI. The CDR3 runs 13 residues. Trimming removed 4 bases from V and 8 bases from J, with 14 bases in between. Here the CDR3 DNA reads TGCGCCAGCAGTGGTTGGTCGGAGGACACCCAGTACTTC. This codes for CASSGWSEDTQYF.

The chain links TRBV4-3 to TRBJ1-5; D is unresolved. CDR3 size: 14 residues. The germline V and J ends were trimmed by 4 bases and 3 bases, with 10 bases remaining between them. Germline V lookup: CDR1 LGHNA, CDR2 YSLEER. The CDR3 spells CASSLWRDNQPQHF. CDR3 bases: TGCGCCAGCAGCCTGTGGAGGGACAATCAGCCCCAGCATTTT.

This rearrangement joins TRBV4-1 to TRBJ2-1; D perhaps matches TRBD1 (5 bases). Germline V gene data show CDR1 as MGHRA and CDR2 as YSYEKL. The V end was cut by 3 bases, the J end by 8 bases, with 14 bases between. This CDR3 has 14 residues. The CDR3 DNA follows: TGCGCCAGCAGCCAGGCCAGGGAAATCCATGAGCAGTTCTTC. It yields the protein CASSQAREIHEQFF.

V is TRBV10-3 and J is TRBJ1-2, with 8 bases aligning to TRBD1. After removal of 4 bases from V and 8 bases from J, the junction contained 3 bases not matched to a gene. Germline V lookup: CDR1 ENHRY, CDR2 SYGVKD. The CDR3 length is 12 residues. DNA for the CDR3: TGTGCCATCAGTGGACAGGGGTTCGGCTACACCTTC. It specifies CAISGQGFGYTF.

The CDR3 protein is CAWSTAGTTDTQYF. CDR3 bases: TGTGCCTGGAGTACGGCGGGGACCACAGATACGCAGTATTTT. This chain links TRBV30 with TRBJ2-3; D is perhaps TRBD2 (6 bases). V lost 2 bases and J lost 2, with 11 bases in between. CDR3 length: 14 amino acids. Germline CDR1 is GTSNPN and CDR2 is SVGIG (reference sequence).

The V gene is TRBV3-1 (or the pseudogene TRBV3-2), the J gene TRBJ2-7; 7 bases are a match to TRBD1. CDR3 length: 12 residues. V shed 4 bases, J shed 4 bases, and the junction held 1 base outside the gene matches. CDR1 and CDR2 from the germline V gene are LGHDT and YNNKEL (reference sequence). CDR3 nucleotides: TGTGCCAGCAGCCCACAGGGGTACGAGCAGTACTTC. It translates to CASSPQGYEQYF.